A single sample is the source of the 32 T cell receptor beta chains below, sequenced in a study of response to subunit inactivated influenza vaccine. Each CDR3 protein is one row after TCRdb ran MiXCR on the RT-PCR reads. The data hold more than 700,000 distinct CDR3 sequences, with approximately 21% observed a single time. This specimen was PBMCs from blood, taken roughly 5 days after vaccination. The receptors derive from a man aged 50 to 59 who received an inactivated influenza vaccine.

The gene calls are TRBV3-1 and TRBJ2-1, with D possibly matching TRBD1 (6 bases). The CDR3 consists of 15 residues. With 4 bases removed from V and 1 base from J, the gap between germline ends came to 11 bases. Germline V gene data show CDR1 as LGHDT and CDR2 as YNNKEL (reference sequence). The CDR3 DNA follows: TGTGCCAGCAGCCCATCACAGGGATCCTACAATGAGCAGTTCTTC. Protein product: CASSPSQGSYNEQFF.

The J gene is TRBJ2-7, the V gene TRBV29-1, with D maybe TRBD2 (5 bases). The CDR3 runs 12 residues. Trimming shortened V by 4 bases and J by 7 bases, and 14 bases separated the two germline ends. Germline values: CDR1 SQVTM, CDR2 ANQGSEA. CDR3 DNA sequence: TGCAGCGTTGGACTCGGATCGGGGGAGCAGTACTTC. As protein: CSVGLGSGEQYF.

The V and J genes are TRBV30 and TRBJ1-2; the match to TRBD1 covers 7 bases. CDR1 is GTSNPN, CDR2 SVGIG, per germline (reference sequence). This CDR3 is 14 amino acids long. The J segment lost 2 bases and the V segment lost 3 bases, leaving 6 bases of the junction unmatched. The CDR3 region is CAWRNRGENYGYTF. The DNA for the CDR3 is TGTGCCTGGAGGAACAGGGGCGAAAACTATGGCTACACCTTC.

The chain uses TRBV9 and TRBJ2-5; D is unclear. The CDR3 consists of 13 residues. CDR1 is SGDLS and CDR2 is YYNGEE in the germline V gene. V lost 0 bases and J 1 base, leaving 4 bases between the germline ends. This CDR3 reads CASSVGTQETQYF. CDR3 nucleotide sequence: TGTGCCAGCAGCGTAGGAACCCAAGAGACCCAGTACTTC.

This clonotype was observed a single time. The V call is TRBV7-9, the J call TRBJ2-5; 9 bases match TRBD1. With 8 bases clipped from V and 4 bases from J, the junction kept 11 bases outside the gene matches. CDR1 SEHNR and CDR2 FQNEAQ come from the germline V gene (reference sequence). The CDR3 contains 15 residues. The DNA for the CDR3 is TGTGCCAGCGGCCTCGGGACAGGGATCCGAGAGACCCAGTACTTC. Translation gives CASGLGTGIRETQYF.

This clonotype has at least ten counts. The chain combines TRBV12-3 or TRBV12-4 with TRBJ2-2; no clear D gene. This CDR3 region has 15 residues. Trimming stripped 3 bases from V and 0 bases from J, with 8 bases between. This chain's CDR3 is CASSFGLTNTGELFF. CDR3 sequence (DNA): TGTGCCAGCAGTTTTGGGTTGACGAACACCGGGGAGCTGTTTTTT.

The chain joins TRBV25-1 to TRBJ1-1; D is perhaps TRBD1 (5 bases). This CDR3 spans 13 amino acids. Germline CDR1 reads MGHDK; CDR2 reads SYGVNS. V was clipped by 0 bases and J by 5 bases, with 7 bases between them. The CDR3 DNA reads as TGTGCCAGCAGTGAATATAAGGGGACTGAAGCTTTCTTT. This encodes CASSEYKGTEAFF.

The chain recombines TRBV28 with TRBJ2-1, with 9 bases identical to TRBD2. Germline assignment: CDR1 MDHEN and CDR2 SYDVKM. The CDR3 is made up of 15 amino acids. V lost 6 bases to trimming and J lost 10 bases; unmatched junction nucleotides: 13. Here the CDR3 reads CASSRSGTSLSEQFF. The CDR3 nucleotides are TGTGCCAGCAGCCGTTCCGGGACTAGCCTTTCGGAGCAGTTCTTC.

The J gene is TRBJ2-3, the V gene TRBV3-1; D is possibly TRBD1 or TRBD2 (5 bases each). The germline V gene has CDR1 LGHDT and CDR2 YNNKEL (reference sequence). V lost 4 bases to trimming and J lost 6 bases, with 14 bases between them. The CDR3 extends over 14 amino acids. The CDR3 DNA reads TGTGCCAGCAGCCCCTGGGACCACGGGGATACGCAGTATTTT. Translating gives CASSPWDHGDTQYF.

J is TRBJ1-2 and V is TRBV28, with D tentatively TRBD1 (5 bases). Trimming shortened V by 6 bases and J by 1 base, and 12 bases separated the two germline ends. Germline V CDR1 and CDR2: MDHEN, SYDVKM. This CDR3 contains 14 residues. The CDR3 nucleotides read TGTGCCAGCAGCCTAAGGGGCTATAACTATGGCTACACCTTC. Translated: CASSLRGYNYGYTF.

This chain uses TRBV20-1 with TRBJ1-5; tentative D call: TRBD1 (6 bases). Germline V gene lookup returns CDR1 DFQATT and CDR2 SNEGSKA (reference sequence). The V end was cut by 3 bases, the J end by 1 base, with 10 bases between. This CDR3 spans 14 amino acids. CDR3 in amino acids: CSARRGQSNQPQHF. CDR3 nucleotide sequence: TGCAGTGCTAGGCGGGGACAAAGCAATCAGCCCCAGCATTTT.

This sequence joins TRBV20-1 and TRBJ2-2, with 15 bases matching TRBD2. Germline-derived CDR1 and CDR2 are DFQATT and SNEGSKA (reference sequence). The V gene end was trimmed by 6 bases and the J gene end by 2 bases; junction bases not matched to a gene: 7. This CDR3 has 17 amino acids. In DNA form, the CDR3 reads TGCAGTGCGAAATGGGGACTAGCGGGGGGAAACACCGGGGAGCTGTTTTTT. This sequence encodes CSAKWGLAGGNTGELFF.

CDR3 residues: CATSRDLGGGPGPYNEQFF. The CDR3 DNA is TGTGCCACCAGCAGAGATCTCGGGGGAGGCCCAGGCCCCTACAATGAGCAGTTCTTC. This sequence joins TRBV15 and TRBJ2-1; tentative D call: TRBD2 (6 bases). Germline V gene sequence: CDR1 LNHNV, CDR2 YYDKDF (reference sequence). Trimming shortened V by 0 bases and J by 2 bases, and 20 bases separated the two germline ends. There are 19 residues in the CDR3. Combining the CDR3 with reference TRBV15 and TRBJ2-1 gives the whole variable domain DAMVIQNPRYQVTQFGKPVTLSCSQTLNHNVMYWYQQKSSQAPKLLFHYYDKDFNNEADTPDNFQSRRPNTSFCFLDIRSPGLGDTAMYLCATSRDLGGGPGPYNEQFFGPGTRLTVL.

The CDR3 sequence: CASSYGGALDTQYF. The CDR3, as DNA: TGTGCCAGCAGCTACGGGGGGGCCTTAGATACGCAGTATTTT. V usage is TRBV7-9 and J usage is TRBJ2-3, with 8 bases that match TRBD2. The ends lost 4 bases at V and 5 bases at J; junction bases unmatched: 5. CDR1 and CDR2 from the germline V gene are SEHNR and FQNEAQ (reference sequence). This CDR3 has 14 amino acids.

This clonotype showed up just a few times. The chain recombines TRBV12-3 or TRBV12-4 with TRBJ2-4; D call uncertain. The V and J ends lost 3 bases and 1 base respectively, with 4 bases between them. The CDR3 loop spans 13 amino acids. The chain's CDR3 is CASSLFAKNIQYF. Here the CDR3 DNA reads TGTGCCAGCAGTTTGTTTGCCAAAAACATTCAGTACTTC.

The V and J genes are TRBV11-2 and TRBJ2-1; no reliable D call. The CDR3 has 14 amino acids. V gave up 6 bases and J gave up 6 bases, with 15 bases separating them. CDR1 and CDR2 from the germline V gene are SGHAT and FQNNGV. CDR3 region: CASSNRPASNEQFF. As DNA, the CDR3 is TGTGCCAGCAGTAATCGACCGGCGAGCAATGAGCAGTTCTTC. Using reference TRBV11-2 and TRBJ2-1 for the parts outside the CDR3, the full variable domain is EAGVAQSPRYKIIEKRQSVAFWCNPISGHATLYWYQQILGQGPKLLIQFQNNGVVDDSQLPKDRFSAERLKGVDSTLKIQPAKLEDSAVYLCASSNRPASNEQFFGPGTRLTVL.

The chain recombines TRBV5-1 with TRBJ1-4; a weak D match, TRBD1 (6 bases). V dropped 2 bases and J dropped 5 bases, with 7 bases sitting between them. The CDR3 totals 13 residues. Germline CDR1 SGHRS, CDR2 YFSETQ. The CDR3 sequence is CASSFQGNEKLFF. In DNA, the CDR3 is TGCGCCAGCAGCTTTCAGGGGAATGAAAAACTGTTTTTT.

The chain joins TRBV2 to TRBJ2-2, with D possibly TRBD1 on 6 matching bases. The V gene lost 4 bases and the J gene lost 3 bases, with 12 bases spanning the gap. Germline loops: CDR1 SNHLY, CDR2 FYNNEI. There are 15 residues in the CDR3. The CDR3 here is CASSGQDTHTGELFF. The CDR3 region has the DNA TGTGCCAGCAGTGGACAGGATACCCACACCGGGGAGCTGTTTTTT.

This clonotype was seen only a few times. The chain links TRBV5-6 to TRBJ2-3, with D tentatively TRBD1 (6 bases). V gave up 1 base and J gave up 0 bases, with 12 bases separating them. Germline V gene sequence: CDR1 SGHDT, CDR2 YYEEEE. The CDR3 runs to 16 residues. The CDR3 coding sequence is TGTGCCAGCAGCTTGAAGTTGGACAGTAGCACAGATACGCAGTATTTT. Its protein product is CASSLKLDSSTDTQYF.

The CDR3 DNA is TGCAGTGCTGCACCGGGACGGATGAACACTGAAGCTTTCTTT. Protein product: CSAAPGRMNTEAFF. The J gene is TRBJ1-1, the V gene TRBV20-1; TRBD1 might be the D (5 bases). The germline V and J ends were trimmed by 5 bases and 0 bases, with 13 bases remaining between them. Per germline, CDR1 DFQATT and CDR2 SNEGSKA (reference sequence). The CDR3 spans 14 residues.

As DNA, the CDR3 is TGTGCCAGCAGCTTATCTTTGCGACCCCCTCGGGAGCAGTTCTTC. Translation: CASSLSLRPPREQFF. This chain joins TRBV7-7 and TRBJ2-1; D is uncertain. Germline V gene lookup returns CDR1 SSHAT and CDR2 FNYEAQ (reference sequence). Deletions cut 2 bases from V and 10 bases from J, with 18 bases between. The CDR3 extends over 15 amino acids. Supplemented by reference TRBV7-7 and TRBJ2-1, the full variable domain reads GAGVSQSPRYKVTKRGQDVTLRCDPISSHATLYWYQQALGQGPEFLTYFNYEAQPDKSGLPSDRFSAERPEGSISTLTIQRTEQRDSAMYRCASSLSLRPPREQFFGPGTRLTVL.

This clonotype occurred many times. The genes are TRBV11-2 and TRBJ2-3; TRBD2 is a possible D gene (7 bases). CDR3 length equals 15 residues. V was pared by 5 bases and J by 7 bases, with 19 bases between. Germline V CDR1 and CDR2: SGHAT, FQNNGV. The CDR3 protein is CASSRGGGGPNTQYF. The DNA for the CDR3 is TGTGCCAGCAGCCGGGGCGGGGGCGGACCGAATACGCAGTATTTT. The whole variable domain, remainder taken from reference TRBV11-2 and TRBJ2-3, is EAGVAQSPRYKIIEKRQSVAFWCNPISGHATLYWYQQILGQGPKLLIQFQNNGVVDDSQLPKDRFSAERLKGVDSTLKIQPAKLEDSAVYLCASSRGGGGPNTQYFGPGTRLTVL.

J is TRBJ2-7 and V is TRBV27, with 7 bases fitting TRBD1. Per germline, CDR1 MNHEY and CDR2 SMNVEV (reference sequence). With 5 bases clipped from V and 3 bases from J, the junction kept 7 bases outside the gene matches. This CDR3 is 14 amino acids long. The CDR3 loop is CASSQIGTDYEQYF. In DNA, the CDR3 is TGTGCCAGCAGTCAAATCGGGACAGACTACGAGCAGTACTTC.

There are many counts of this clonotype. V usage is TRBV20-1 and J usage is TRBJ2-5; D is unresolved. The V gene's germline CDR1 is DFQATT and CDR2 SNEGSKA (reference sequence). Deletions cut 6 bases from V and 5 bases from J, with 10 bases between. The CDR3 runs to 11 residues. The CDR3 DNA sequence: TGCAGTGCACACCGCACGGAGACCCAGTACTTC. Amino acids: CSAHRTETQYF.

This clonotype has only a few counts. In DNA form, the CDR3 reads TGTGCCAGCAGAGTCTATAGCACAGATACGCAGTATTTT. Translating it yields CASRVYSTDTQYF. The chain is built from TRBV27 and TRBJ2-3; D unclear. Trimming took 6 bases from V and 0 from J, leaving 7 bases between them. The CDR3 is 13 amino acids. Germline CDR1 is MNHEY and CDR2 is SMNVEV (reference sequence).

This clonotype showed up many times. The J gene is TRBJ2-7, the V gene TRBV6-2 or TRBV6-3, with TRBD1 matching over 8 bases. The CDR3 sequence is 14 residues long. V was pared by 4 bases and J by 3 bases, with 5 bases of the junction left unmatched. Germline V gene sequence: CDR1 MNHEY, CDR2 SVGEGT. CDR3 sequence: CASSLDRVGYEQYF. For the CDR3, the DNA is TGTGCCAGCAGTTTGGACAGGGTAGGCTACGAGCAGTACTTC.

DNA of the CDR3: TGTGCCAGCAGCTTAGCTATGACTAGCGGGGGGTACGAGCAGTACTTC. Translated: CASSLAMTSGGYEQYF. The chain has TRBV7-2 and TRBJ2-7, with 13 positions matching TRBD2. CDR1 is SGHTA and CDR2 is FQGNSA in the germline V gene. Trimming cost V 0 bases and J 4 bases; bases outside gene matches: 3. The CDR3 is 16 amino acids.

This rearrangement joins TRBV7-9 to TRBJ2-7; 7 bases line up with TRBD1. V trimming: 7 bases; J trimming: 7 bases; junction bases outside the gene matches: 13. The CDR3 totals 14 residues. The germline gives CDR1 SEHNR, CDR2 FQNEAQ (reference sequence). This chain's CDR3 is CASIPSTGVGEQYF. CDR3 bases: TGTGCCAGCATCCCCTCCACAGGGGTGGGGGAGCAGTACTTC.

There are many counts of this clonotype. This chain uses TRBV20-1 with TRBJ1-2, with D unresolved. The V end lost 0 bases, the J end lost 8 bases, and 19 bases lay between the germline ends. The CDR3 loop spans 15 amino acids. In germline, CDR1 is DFQATT, CDR2 SNEGSKA (reference sequence). The CDR3 spells CSAREPRDGLGGYTF. CDR3 DNA: TGCAGTGCTAGAGAGCCCCGGGATGGCCTGGGGGGCTACACCTTC.

This clonotype has more than one count but fewer than ten. This sequence joins TRBV3-1 and TRBJ1-6, with 8 positions matching TRBD1. The CDR3 contains 15 residues. The ends lost 4 bases at V and 5 bases at J; junction bases unmatched: 4. Looked up from germline, CDR1 is LGHDT and CDR2 is YNNKEL (reference sequence). The CDR3 is CASSRGQGHNSPLHF. CDR3 in DNA: TGTGCCAGCAGCCGCGGACAGGGTCATAATTCACCCCTCCACTTT.

V is TRBV6-2 or TRBV6-3 and J is TRBJ1-1; tentatively, D is TRBD1 (6 bases). CDR1 is MNHEY and CDR2 is SVGEGT in the germline V gene. V was shortened by 5 bases and J by 2 bases, with 12 bases between the two germline ends. This CDR3 is built from 14 residues. The chain's CDR3 is CASSRTAHNTEAFF. Written as DNA, the CDR3 is TGTGCCAGCAGTCGGACAGCCCATAACACTGAAGCTTTCTTT.

The chain combines TRBV9 with TRBJ2-1; 10 nucleotides line up with TRBD2. Unmatched junction bases numbered 6, after V lost 4 bases and J lost 5 bases. This CDR3 has 15 residues. Looked up from germline, CDR1 is SGDLS and CDR2 is YYNGEE. CDR3: CASSSSGRGNNEQFF. DNA of the CDR3: TGTGCCAGCAGCTCGAGCGGGAGGGGTAACAATGAGCAGTTCTTC.